Detailed here is one TCR beta chain. The data belong to a study of blood T cells in healthy people across ages. A sample-barcoded 5' primer and a J-beta primer mix were used in a second PCR of roughly 7 to 11 cycles. Every molecule of cDNA carried a tag from a template-switch adaptor with 12 random nucleotides. In TCRdb, the 5' RACE reads were re-called with MiXCR into one record per CDR3 protein. The profile covers approximately 800,000 distinct CDR3 sequences, with roughly 50% appearing a single time and around a quarter taken by the ten largest. Each sample yielded at least 5 micrograms of PBMC total RNA. The TCR comes from a man in his forties or fifties in good health. Sequenced material: blood.

CDR3 residues: CASTSLLGGETQYF. CDR3 DNA: TGTGCCAGCACCTCCCTTTTAGGGGGAGAGACCCAGTACTTC. The chain combines TRBV27 with TRBJ2-5, with D possibly matching TRBD1 (6 bases). The germline V and J ends were trimmed by 7 bases and 4 bases, with 16 bases remaining between them. This CDR3 region has 14 residues. Germline V gene data show CDR1 as MNHEY and CDR2 as SMNVEV (reference sequence).